This TCR beta chain comes out of a study of control samples from healthy donors and cancer patients. The CDR3 contains 17 residues. From germline, CDR1 is SGHNT and CDR2 YENEEA. Trimming pared 5 bases from V and 6 bases from J, leaving 22 bases between. Here immunoSEQ multiplex PCR was the method, and the copy in TCRdb shows in-frame clones only, minus some. The table lists approximately 180,000 clones, 94% of them singletons. This clone was detected only once. The receptor was derived from a woman younger than 30 in good health. Sequencing was done on a sample of blood. The chain employs TRBV11-3 and TRBJ2-2, with D possibly matching TRBD1 (6 bases). CDR3: CASSLPFGQGFPGELFF. Written as DNA, the CDR3 is TGTGCCAGCAGCCTCCCCTTCGGGCAGGGGTTCCCCGGGGAGCTGTTTTTT.